This T cell receptor (beta chain) was recorded in a study of monozygotic twins with inflammatory bowel disease. Without any T cell sorting, total RNA was isolated from whole blood. Germline CDR1 reads MNHNS; CDR2 reads SASEGT. The CDR3 length is 15 residues. Using the 5' RACE reads, TCRdb records one entry per CDR3 protein without DNA. The sample has some 150,000 distinct CDR3 sequences. The receptor's source is a human donor with ulcerative colitis or Crohn's disease, or a healthy co-twin of an affected twin (not recorded which). The chain is built from TRBV6-1 and TRBJ2-3. Material: blood. The CDR3 sequence is CASSESYRSSDTQYF.